The sequence of this T cell receptor (beta chain) was determined in a study of cytomegalovirus exposure and HLA in healthy donors. The CDR3 extends over 15 amino acids. With V trimmed by 8 bases and J by 6 bases, 7 bases remained unmatched. CDR1 and CDR2 from the germline V gene are LNHDA and SQIVND (reference sequence). In regard to this clone: The antigen remains unidentified.

In the PCR, 60 Vbeta and 13 Jbeta primers were used. The assay was immunoSEQ multiplex PCR, and TCRdb's table has in-frame clones only and misses some. The profile shows roughly 240,000 clones, roughly 87% of them singletons. Study-level results: About 87% or about 30% of the time was how often most TCR beta V segments were productive, according to an earlier analysis.

This TCR was sampled from a middle-aged woman in good health and CMV-seropositive. The J gene is TRBJ2-3, the V gene TRBV19, with 14 bases that match TRBD2. The source material was PBMCs. The CDR3 DNA follows: TGTGCCAGTCGACTAGCGGGGGGGCCGTGGGATACGCAGTATTTT. It is translated as CASRLAGGPWDTQYF.